This T cell receptor (beta chain) stems from a study of shared clonotypes between healthy human individuals (TCRdb year 2020). For the wider study: A few men and a couple of women, aged 18 to 49 years, made up the cohort. For each donor, three plates each were used for CD4 naive and CD4 memory, two plates were used for CD8 naive, and one plate was used for CD8 memory. Blood TCR repertoires of about 5 healthy adults were deeply sequenced to estimate repertoire size and the extent of clonotype sharing between individuals. Libraries were prepared and TCR repertoires were sequenced by different laboratories using diverse techniques, in order to increase sequencing depth and limit assay-specific biases. Each donor's leukapheresis produced roughly between roughly 0.9 and 8.9 billion PBMCs. Broader findings and caveats from the paper: Clonotypes shared by all four sorted-subset donors showed higher generation probabilities than non-shared clonotypes. When a handful of donors were compared, the shared fraction of clonotypes was roughly 4.8% for naive CD4, roughly 3.3% for naive CD8, about 2.4% for memory CD4, and 0.4% for memory CD8. Sampling was limited to blood, and TCR repertoires in tissue likely differ from TCR repertoires in blood. Because the study included a small number of donors, the genetic and exposure-history diversity represented was limited. Naive subsets generally had larger estimated clonotype richness than memory subsets did. Incomplete sequencing was indicated by rarefaction of sorted-subset datasets, despite the large sequencing depth. Based on pairwise subsampling, the degree of clonotype sharing among donors was expected to be affected by sequencing depth.

The donors were healthy, HIV-negative adults who had no recently reported acute infections or vaccinations. All donors were Caucasian adults living in Nashville, Tennessee, USA. Magnetic negative selection was used to enrich CD4+ T cells, after which naive cells were positively selected on CD45RA and the negative fraction became the memory subset. After blood collection by leukapheresis, PBMCs were isolated using Ficoll-Histopaque density gradient centrifugation and then cryopreserved in the vapor phase of liquid nitrogen. Analytical flow cytometry was used to check the purity and quantity of every magnetically sorted T cell population. From each sorted fraction, genomic DNA was isolated and quantified by UV absorbance on a Nanodrop 2000c. TCR CDR3 regions were amplified from genomic DNA by multiplex PCR using the deep immunoSEQ assay. Extracted genomic DNA from each cell subset was distributed evenly across all wells of several immunoSEQ 96-well plates, and each plate was treated as a replicate. For sorted subsets, approximately 200 ng of genomic DNA, equivalent to some 33,000 T cell genomes, went into each replicate PCR. Purified libraries were quantified with a Qubit 3.0 fluorometer, sized on a Bioanalyzer 2100, and re-quantified with the KAPA Library Quantification kit. A separate single-read 150-cycle Illumina NextSeq 550 flow cell was used to sequence each immunoSEQ 96-well plate. The study's own analysis went as follows. The immunoSEQ output contained only junctional sequences without quality scores, so filtering could not match that applied to full-length reads. To assign V/J genes and CDR3, sequences were annotated against IMGT germline references using PyIR, a Python wrapper for IgBLAST v1.9. Reads were filtered out if the reads had weak V/J assignments (E-value above 1e-6), no CDR3, stop codons, out-of-frame junctions, or ambiguous translated residues. V3J clonotypes were defined as sequences sharing an identical inferred V gene, J gene, and CDR3 amino acid sequence. To compute the percentage overlap between repertoires, the number of shared unique clonotypes was divided by the size of the smaller repertoire. Richness of each repertoire was evaluated using RTK rarefaction, the Chao1 estimator, and Recon v2.1 estimates of unobserved clonotypes. Generation probabilities for all TCRbeta clonotypes obtained by the gDNA method from a handful of donors were computed using OLGA. The immuneACCESS repertoire file appears here via TCRdb, limited to in-frame rearrangements. These files lack a portion of the clones; in checked studies, under half of the deficit traces to unresolved V genes, and the cause of the others is not known. D and trimming were read from the DNA, whereas the V and J calls and clone size are those reported in that table. For this sample the table gives about 1.1 million clones, of which roughly 80% were detected only once. Approximately 0.95% of the sample goes to the ten largest clones.

V loses 2 bases of germline sequence and J loses 4 bases, and the interval between the two ends is 6 bases. The CDR3 goes from the cysteine to the phenylalanine over 13 residues. Only the CDR3 region is kept as DNA, spanning 39 bases read in frame from base 1. From the germline V gene, CDR1 is SNHLY and CDR2 is FYNNEI. In the case of this clone: Its antigen specificity is not known. No base quality values were provided; no much bigger clone lies one nucleotide off.

Sequences were obtained from memory CD4+ T cells from PBMCs. The cell subset or site label for this specimen denotes: CD45RA-negative fraction. This sequence originates from a man between 18 and 29 years old in good health. Some clones in this sample may be carry-over from other donors' samples. The sequence links TRBV2 to TRBJ2-1, with no confident D gene call. The nucleotide sequence is TGTGCCAGCAGTGAAAGGTCTTACAATGAGCAGTTCTTC. This is translated as CASSERSYNEQFF.